This entry features one T cell receptor (beta chain) sequence. Its antigen is unidentified. A much larger clone is a single base away; this may be a read error. This sample was included in a study of T cells in Graves' hyperthyroidism and ophthalmopathy. Study results and caveats: A model of 13 V-J features distinguished ophthalmopathy from stable hyperthyroidism. Most thyroid clonotypes with frequency above 0.001 were detected in blood.

TCR beta CDR3 regions were amplified from RNA. With the HTBI primer set, the TCR CDR3 went through a first round of RT-PCR. TCRdb itself ran the multiplex PCR reads through MiXCR, one entry per CDR3 protein. The table includes hundreds of thousands of distinct CDR3 sequences, 38% detected once. Hyperthyroidism of Graves' type that showed no ophthalmopathy progression within 18 months was stable. For the diagnoses, clinical symptoms, serum thyroxine and TRAb, thyroid ultrasound and orbital computed tomography were used. The sample was blood. The TCR sequence derives from a man between 18 and 35 years old with Graves' hyperthyroidism.

The CDR3 DNA reads as TGTGCCAGCAGCCCACACCTAGGGGCTAGGGACGAGCAGTACTTC. It encodes CASSPHLGARDEQYF. The V gene is TRBV7-6, the J gene TRBJ2-7, with TRBD1 as a possible D gene (5 bases). Germline V gene sequence: CDR1 SGHVS, CDR2 FNYEAQ. Trimming left V 5 bases short and J 5 bases short, with 19 bases between. CDR3 size: 15 residues. Complete variable domain (other parts from reference TRBV7-6 and TRBJ2-7): GAGVSQSPRYKVTKRGQDVALRCDPISGHVSLYWYRQALGQGPEFLTYFNYEAQQDKSGLPNDRFSAERPEGSISTLTIQRTEQRDSAMYRCASSPHLGARDEQYFGPGTRLTVT.